One sample yielded the 23 T cell receptor beta chains listed below, sequenced in a study of beta chain features in type 1 diabetes. The sequenced template was cDNA made from the entire isolated RNA. Libraries were prepared by immunoSEQ multiplex PCR; TCRdb keeps only in-frame clonotypes and omits some of them. The sample lists hundreds of thousands of clones, approximately 10% seen once, with 0.04% to 0.05% in the top ten. Material for sequencing was naive CD4+ T cells from blood. The receptors here all came from a woman aged 18-29 years in good health.

This clone has only a few counts. The rearrangement uses TRBV2 and TRBJ2-7; weak D call: TRBD1 (5 bases). Germline assignment: CDR1 SNHLY and CDR2 FYNNEI. Trimming took off 5 bases at V and 3 bases at J, with 14 bases between the two ends. This CDR3 contains 14 residues. The CDR3 coding sequence is TGTGCCAGCAGTTCTCAAGGGGCGAACTACGAGCAGTACTTC. Its translation: CASSSQGANYEQYF.

This clone was seen more than once but under ten times. The chain has TRBV7-8 and TRBJ2-4; tentatively, D is TRBD1 (6 bases). V was pared by 4 bases and J by 7 bases, with 17 bases between. CDR3 size: 15 residues. The germline CDR1 and CDR2 sequences are SGHVS and FQNEAQ. CDR3 sequence reads: CASSYRGLGANIQYF. The CDR3 DNA is TGTGCCAGCAGCTACCGTGGCCTGGGGGCTAACATTCAGTACTTC.

This clone was detected a few times. The chain links TRBV5-1 to TRBJ2-1; TRBD2 matches 10 bases. V gave up 4 bases and J gave up 8 bases; unmatched junction bases: 3. CDR1 is SGHRS, CDR2 YFSETQ, per germline. The CDR3 loop spans 13 amino acids. Here the CDR3 reads CASSHGTSDEQFF. CDR3 DNA: TGCGCCAGCAGCCACGGGACTAGCGATGAGCAGTTCTTC.

This clone was observed a handful of times. CDR3 in DNA: TGTGCCAGCAGTGCCCCCCCCAGAAACGAGCAGTACTTC. Its translation is CASSAPPRNEQYF. The rearrangement links TRBV28 to TRBJ2-7; no clear D gene. The CDR3 extends over 13 amino acids. V lost 5 bases to trimming and J lost 5 bases, with 13 bases between them. The germline V gene encodes CDR1 MDHEN and CDR2 SYDVKM.

This chain connects TRBV4-2 to TRBJ2-3; D call uncertain. V lost 1 base and J lost 0, with 8 bases in between. The CDR3 is 15 amino acids. Germline values: CDR1 LGHNA, CDR2 YNFKEQ. As DNA, the CDR3 is TGTGCCAGCAGCCAAGCGTTAGCTAGCACAGATACGCAGTATTTT. This translates into CASSQALASTDTQYF.

On this clone: At the DNA level, this CDR3 is encoded by other sequences in the same sample as well. The chain carries TRBV18 and TRBJ2-3; D call uncertain. The CDR3 has 11 residues. Trimming pared 2 bases from V and 6 bases from J, leaving 3 bases between. Germline-derived CDR1 and CDR2 are KGHSH and LQKENI. DNA of the CDR3: TGTGCCAGCTCACCAGTGGATACGCAGTATTTT. Its translation is CASSPVDTQYF.

This chain joins TRBV20-1 and TRBJ2-7; TRBD2 is a possible D gene (6 bases). This CDR3 spans 11 amino acids. The V and J ends lost 3 bases and 6 bases respectively, with 9 bases between them. The V gene's germline CDR1 is DFQATT and CDR2 SNEGSKA (reference sequence). The CDR3, as DNA: TGCAGTGCTAGCGGGGGTGGCGAGCAGTACGTC. Its protein product is CSASGGGEQYV.

The chain has TRBV28 and TRBJ1-2; 9 bases are shared with TRBD1. CDR3 length: 13 amino acids. With V trimmed by 9 bases and J by 5 bases, 7 bases remained unmatched. The germline gives CDR1 MDHEN, CDR2 SYDVKM. For the CDR3, the DNA is TGTGCCAGTTTGATGGGACAGGGTTATGGCTACACCTTC. Translation: CASLMGQGYGYTF.

The CDR3 DNA is TGTGCCAGCAGCCCCTCACGGGTACCCGGGGAGCTGTTTTTT. Protein: CASSPSRVPGELFF. The genes are TRBV7-9 and TRBJ2-2, with unresolved D. Trimming removed 5 bases at V and 6 bases at J, with 13 bases between. Germline CDR1 and CDR2: SEHNR and FQNEAQ (reference sequence). The CDR3 consists of 14 residues.

This rearrangement joins TRBV29-1 to TRBJ1-2; D is perhaps TRBD1 (5 bases). The CDR3 totals 15 residues. Trimming stripped 3 bases from V and 4 bases from J, with 18 bases between. The germline V gene has CDR1 SQVTM and CDR2 ANQGSEA. CDR3 nucleotide sequence: TGCAGCGTTGAGAATAGGGACCCGGGGCCCTATGGCTACACCTTC. Its translation is CSVENRDPGPYGYTF. The whole variable domain, filled in from reference TRBV29-1 and TRBJ1-2, reads SAVISQKPSRDICQRGTSLTIQCQVDSQVTMMFWYRQQPGQSLTLIATANQGSEATYESGFVIDKFPISRPNLTFSTLTVSNMSPEDSSIYLCSVENRDPGPYGYTFGSGTRLTVV.

The chain uses TRBV5-1 and TRBJ2-7; TRBD1 agrees at 9 bases. Germline CDR1 is SGHRS and CDR2 is YFSETQ. This CDR3 is 15 amino acids long. Trimming cost V 4 bases and J 6 bases; bases outside gene matches: 11. CDR3 in amino acids: CASSPRTGEDGEQYF. The CDR3 coding sequence is TGCGCCAGCAGCCCGAGGACAGGGGAGGATGGCGAGCAGTACTTC.

In DNA, the CDR3 is TGCAGCGTTGCCGGATTGGATCAAGAGACCCAGTACTTC. Encoded protein: CSVAGLDQETQYF. This sequence joins TRBV29-1 and TRBJ2-5; D gene unclear. Germline V gives CDR1 SQVTM, CDR2 ANQGSEA. Trimming stripped 4 bases from V and 2 bases from J, with 11 bases between. CDR3 length equals 13 residues. The full variable domain, rest sourced from reference TRBV29-1 and TRBJ2-5, is SAVISQKPSRDICQRGTSLTIQCQVDSQVTMMFWYRQQPGQSLTLIATANQGSEATYESGFVIDKFPISRPNLTFSTLTVSNMSPEDSSIYLCSVAGLDQETQYFGPGTRLLVL.

This clone was seen more than once but under ten times. The CDR3: CASSQPGQGTYEQYF. For the CDR3, the DNA is TGTGCCAGCAGTCAACCGGGACAGGGAACCTACGAGCAGTACTTC. The V call is TRBV6-6, the J call TRBJ2-7; TRBD1 matches 9 bases. V trimming: 5 bases; J trimming: 2 bases; junction bases outside the gene matches: 7. The CDR3 extends over 15 amino acids. Germline CDR1 and CDR2: MNHNY and SVGAGI (reference sequence).

The chain combines TRBV25-1 with TRBJ2-7; 7 bases line up with TRBD1. The CDR3 contains 15 residues. Germline assignment: CDR1 MGHDK and CDR2 SYGVNS. Trimming removed 8 bases from V and 0 bases from J; junction bases left unmatched: 10. CDR3 nucleotides: TGTGCCAGCCGCGACCCGGGACAGAGCTCCTACGAGCAGTACGTC. This sequence encodes CASRDPGQSSYEQYV.

This sequence joins TRBV4-3 and TRBJ2-1; D not resolved. The V and J ends lost 1 base and 7 bases respectively, with 17 bases between them. This CDR3 is built from 16 residues. Germline CDR1 LGHNA, CDR2 YSLEER. CDR3 sequence (DNA): TGCGCCAGCAGCCAAGTTTGGGGAAAAGCGAGAAATGAGCAGTTCTTC. It translates to CASSQVWGKARNEQFF.

The chain links TRBV7-2 to TRBJ1-1; D is undetermined. V lost 3 bases to trimming and J lost 5 bases, with 13 bases between them. The CDR3 runs 14 residues. CDR1 and CDR2 (germline): SGHTA, FQGNSA. The CDR3 spells CASSLGRGGTEAFF. CDR3 DNA: TGTGCCAGCAGCTTGGGCAGAGGTGGGACTGAAGCTTTCTTT.

This clone was counted between two and nine times. This sequence joins TRBV28 and TRBJ2-3; 9 bases align to TRBD2. The CDR3 has 14 amino acids. Germline V gene lookup returns CDR1 MDHEN and CDR2 SYDVKM. Germline trimming cut 2 bases from V and 5 bases from J; bases unmatched to any gene: 2. Here the CDR3 reads CASSLGLARDTQYF. CDR3 bases: TGTGCCAGCAGTTTAGGACTAGCGAGAGATACGCAGTATTTT.

The chain uses TRBV27 and TRBJ2-3; the D gene is possibly TRBD2 (5 bases). Deletions cut 3 bases from V and 0 bases from J, with 10 bases between. The CDR3 contains 15 residues. Germline V gene lookup returns CDR1 MNHEY and CDR2 SMNVEV (reference sequence). The CDR3, as DNA: TGTGCCAGCAGTTTTCTACGGGGAAGCACAGATACGCAGTATTTT. This gives the protein CASSFLRGSTDTQYF.

This clone was found a few times. The chain is built from TRBV7-2 and TRBJ2-6, with D perhaps TRBD2 (7 bases). The germline V gene has CDR1 SGHTA and CDR2 FQGNSA. The CDR3 consists of 17 residues. V was pared by 5 bases and J by 4 bases, with 18 bases between. As DNA, the CDR3 is TGTGCCAGCAGCCGCCGCCGGGGGGCGTCCGGGGCCAACGTCCTGACTTTC. This gives the protein CASSRRRGASGANVLTF.

This clone was seen a handful of times. The CDR3 spells CASSTRTGSSYNEQFF. CDR3 nucleotide sequence: TGTGCCAGCAGCACGAGGACCGGTAGCTCCTACAATGAGCAGTTCTTC. This sequence joins TRBV7-2 and TRBJ2-1; D uncertain. The CDR3 sequence is 16 residues long. The germline gives CDR1 SGHTA, CDR2 FQGNSA. Between the trimmed V and J ends, which lost 5 bases and 0 bases, there was a span of 14 bases.

There are a few counts of this clone. The chain joins TRBV29-1 to TRBJ2-3, with unresolved D. The CDR3 runs 13 residues. Trimming cost V 6 bases and J 3 bases, with 13 bases left between them. Per germline, CDR1 SQVTM and CDR2 ANQGSEA. The CDR3 DNA reads as TGCAGCGTCTCCGCGGATTGGACAGATACGCAGTATTTT. Protein: CSVSADWTDTQYF.

The rearrangement links TRBV27 to TRBJ1-6; D may be TRBD1 (6 bases). The CDR3 runs 14 residues. Germline V gives CDR1 MNHEY, CDR2 SMNVEV (reference sequence). Trimming took off 3 bases at V and 8 bases at J, with 11 bases between the two ends. DNA of the CDR3: TGTGCCAGCAGTTTCAGGGGCGGGGATTCACCCCTCCACTTT. Translating it yields CASSFRGGDSPLHF.

This clone has only a few counts. The chain has TRBV14 and TRBJ2-1; possibly TRBD1 for D (6 bases). The CDR3 has 16 amino acids. V lost 0 bases and J lost 3, with 12 bases in between. In germline, CDR1 is SGHDN, CDR2 FVKESK. The chain's CDR3 is CASSQDRGRVYNEQFF. The CDR3 DNA is TGTGCCAGCAGCCAAGACAGGGGCCGCGTCTACAATGAGCAGTTCTTC.